The T cell receptor beta chain described here comes from a study of control samples from healthy donors and cancer patients. Per germline, CDR1 SEHNR and CDR2 FQNEAQ (reference sequence). This CDR3 contains 17 residues. V lost 2 bases, J lost 3 bases, and 14 bases lay in between. Libraries were prepared by immunoSEQ multiplex PCR; TCRdb keeps only in-frame clonotypes and omits some of them. The data contain more than 140,000 clones, 90% to 95% of them singletons. The J gene is TRBJ1-6, the V gene TRBV7-9; D possibly corresponds to TRBD1 (5 bases). This receptor was obtained from a man aged 40-55 years in good health. What was sequenced was blood. The CDR3, as DNA: TGTGCCAGCAGCTTAATCTCGGACATTTTCTATAATTCACCCCTCCACTTT. Protein sequence: CASSLISDIFYNSPLHF. The variable domain in full, completed from reference TRBV7-9 and TRBJ1-6, reads DTGVSQNPRHKITKRGQNVTFRCDPISEHNRLYWYRQTLGQGPEFLTYFQNEAQLEKSRLLSDRFSAERPKGSFSTLEIQRTEQGDSAMYLCASSLISDIFYNSPLHFGNGTRLTVT.